The T cell receptor beta chain under discussion was sequenced for a study of cytomegalovirus exposure and HLA in healthy donors. Study at large: Unique TCRs numbering some 93 million, obtained from HLA-typed donors, made up an early data release. General study results and limits: Most CMV-associated TCR beta chains appeared HLA-restricted in a later analysis. Later, an analysis found that common viral pathogens appeared to be linked with several of the most significant clusters.

Trimming removed 1 base from V and 0 bases from J; junction bases left unmatched: 7. CDR1 LGHNT and CDR2 FRNRAP come from the germline V gene. CDR3 size: 17 residues. The PCR was carried out with 60 Vbeta primers and 13 Jbeta primers. Libraries were prepared by immunoSEQ multiplex PCR; TCRdb keeps only in-frame clonotypes and omits some of them. The table has about 160,000 clones, about 88% seen once. This clone has just a few counts. Antigen unknown. The V and J genes are TRBV12-5 and TRBJ2-3; 7 positions agree with TRBD1. This clonotype was obtained from a man aged 18-30 years in good health and CMV-seropositive. The specimen was PBMCs. The CDR3 spells CASGLGTGSPSTDTQYF. The CDR3 bases are TGTGCTAGTGGTTTGGGGACAGGTTCTCCTAGCACAGATACGCAGTATTTT.